This record looks at one T cell receptor beta chain sequence and its context. Its target is unknown. CDR3 size: 15 residues. V was cut by 4 bases and J by 0 bases, with 13 bases left in between. Germline V gene lookup returns CDR1 SNHLY and CDR2 FYNNEI. The source of the sample is a study of cytomegalovirus exposure and HLA in healthy donors. Background on the study: There were several hundred genotyped donors. Of these, about 80% fell in the genetic ancestry cluster associated with self-reported Caucasian donors. Findings and limits, study-wide: Sequencing probably produced one cluster of sequence variants that were highly shared.

In the PCR, 60 Vbeta and 13 Jbeta primers were used. Sequencing used immunoSEQ multiplex PCR; TCRdb keeps in-frame clones, though not all of them. This table lists tens of thousands of clones. The V call is TRBV2, the J call TRBJ2-7; TRBD2 is a possible D gene (6 bases). The sample comprised PBMCs. The receptor's source is a man between 18 and 35 years old in good health and CMV-seropositive. Here the CDR3 DNA reads TGTGCCAGCAGTGCTGGGGGAGGCCTCTCCTACGAGCAGTACTTC. Translating it yields CASSAGGGLSYEQYF.